This TCR beta chain was captured by sequencing in a study of T-cell memory formation after mild COVID-19. The CDR3 totals 16 residues. The ends were cut back, 1 base at V and 1 base at J, with 12 bases in the middle. The germline V gene has CDR1 SGHAT and CDR2 FQNNGV. This clonotype appeared a few times. TCR alpha and TCR beta cDNA libraries carrying sample barcodes and UMIs came from 5'RACE with constant-segment primers. TCRdb recomputed calls from the 5' RACE reads with MiXCR, one row per CDR3 protein. Among 350,000 to 400,000 distinct CDR3 sequences listed, 13% to 15% were seen once. Sequenced: PBMCs or a T cell subset sorted from them (not recorded which). The origin of this receptor is a man aged 18 to 30 who had mild COVID-19 (a few samples of this study predate the infection). Cell type and time point are not known. V is TRBV11-2 and J is TRBJ2-3; D gene uncertain. The CDR3 reads CASSLGAWVGTDTQYF. CDR3 coding DNA: TGTGCCAGCAGCTTAGGGGCCTGGGTTGGCACAGATACGCAGTATTTT.